Presented here are 9 T cell receptor beta chains from one specimen sequenced in a study of T cell changes during pregnancy in multiple sclerosis. Data came from immunoSEQ multiplex PCR; TCRdb stores just in-frame clones and leaves some out. The repertoire holds 30,000 to 50,000 clones, with approximately 90% as singletons. The sample in question was CD4+ T cells from peripheral blood mononuclear cells, obtained in the third trimester of pregnancy. Receptors were obtained from a female donor in good health, enrolled as a control in a pregnancy study.

This chain links TRBV4-2 with TRBJ1-2; D call uncertain. Germline values: CDR1 LGHNA, CDR2 YNFKEQ. The CDR3 contains 15 residues. V dropped 1 base and J dropped 3 bases, with 12 bases sitting between them. The CDR3 bases are TGTGCCAGCAGCCAAGTAGGAGAATCTCACTATGGCTACACCTTC. As protein: CASSQVGESHYGYTF.

CDR3 sequence: CASSLRGYSYEQYF. CDR3 bases: TGCGCCAGCAGCTTGCGGGGTTACTCCTACGAGCAGTACTTC. The chain uses TRBV5-1 and TRBJ2-7, with D possibly matching TRBD2 (5 bases). The CDR3 has 14 amino acids. Germline CDR1 SGHRS, CDR2 YFSETQ. The V gene lost 1 base and the J gene lost 0 bases, with 8 bases spanning the gap. The variable domain in full, with the rest retrieved from reference TRBV5-1 and TRBJ2-7, is KAGVTQTPRYLIKTRGQQVTLSCSPISGHRSVSWYQQTPGQGLQFLFEYFSETQRNKGNFPGRFSGRQFSNSRSEMNVSTLELGDSALYLCASSLRGYSYEQYFGPGTRLTVT.

The gene calls are TRBV5-1 and TRBJ1-2, with TRBD1 identical over 9 bases. Germline V gives CDR1 SGHRS, CDR2 YFSETQ. This CDR3 region has 14 residues. V gave up 4 bases and J gave up 5 bases; unmatched junction bases: 6. This CDR3 reads CASSRADRGYGYTF. The CDR3 DNA is TGCGCCAGCAGCAGGGCCGACAGGGGGTATGGCTACACCTTC.

The V and J genes are TRBV11-1 and TRBJ2-3; possibly TRBD1 for D (5 bases). The CDR3 extends over 13 amino acids. CDR1 is SGHAT, CDR2 FQDESV, per germline (reference sequence). V lost 0 bases and J lost 6, with 7 bases in between. The CDR3 here is CASSLAGVDTQYF. The CDR3 nucleotides read TGTGCCAGCAGCTTAGCAGGGGTGGATACGCAGTATTTT.

This clone was counted a single time. The rearrangement uses TRBV6-1 and TRBJ2-1; 11 nucleotides align to TRBD2. V shed 0 bases and J 6 bases; nucleotides not matched to a gene: 10. Germline V lookup: CDR1 MNHNS, CDR2 SASEGT. The CDR3 spans 18 residues. CDR3 coding DNA: TGTGCCAGCAGTGAAGCGCGGGTAGCGGGGGGGCACTCCAATGAGCAGTTCTTC. Protein: CASSEARVAGGHSNEQFF.

This clone has a single count. V is TRBV7-3 and J is TRBJ2-1; D possibly corresponds to TRBD1 (6 bases). The CDR3 is 13 residues long. Trimming removed 3 bases at V and 6 bases at J, with 9 bases between. Germline-derived CDR1 and CDR2 are SGHTA and FQGTGA. The DNA for the CDR3 is TGTGCCAGCAGCTTGCAGGGGCGCAATGAGCAGTTCTTC. This translates into CASSLQGRNEQFF.

The J gene is TRBJ1-2, the V gene TRBV6-1; TRBD1 matches at 7 bases. V lost 2 bases and J lost 8; bases outside the gene matches: 8. The CDR3 extends over 14 amino acids. From germline, CDR1 is MNHNS and CDR2 SASEGT. CDR3 in amino acids: CASSESRQGRGYTF. DNA of the CDR3: TGTGCCAGCAGTGAAAGCCGACAGGGTCGGGGCTACACCTTC.

The chain uses TRBV5-1 and TRBJ2-1; the match to TRBD2 covers 8 bases. The germline CDR1 and CDR2 sequences are SGHRS and YFSETQ. The V segment lost 5 bases and the J segment 7 bases; nucleotides outside the gene matches: 8. The CDR3 totals 14 residues. The CDR3 nucleotides read TGCGCCAGCAGGATAGCGGGGTCGGGGAATGAGCAGTTCTTC. Translation: CASRIAGSGNEQFF.

The chain is built from TRBV5-4 and TRBJ2-7, with 14 bases fitting TRBD2. Germline V gene data show CDR1 as SGHNT and CDR2 as YYREEE (reference sequence). The junction had 8 bases not matched to a gene; V was cut back by 4 bases and J by 5 bases. The CDR3 consists of 16 residues. CDR3 protein: CASSPGGLAGVNEQYF. The CDR3 coding sequence is TGTGCCAGCAGCCCGGGGGGACTAGCGGGAGTCAACGAGCAGTACTTC.